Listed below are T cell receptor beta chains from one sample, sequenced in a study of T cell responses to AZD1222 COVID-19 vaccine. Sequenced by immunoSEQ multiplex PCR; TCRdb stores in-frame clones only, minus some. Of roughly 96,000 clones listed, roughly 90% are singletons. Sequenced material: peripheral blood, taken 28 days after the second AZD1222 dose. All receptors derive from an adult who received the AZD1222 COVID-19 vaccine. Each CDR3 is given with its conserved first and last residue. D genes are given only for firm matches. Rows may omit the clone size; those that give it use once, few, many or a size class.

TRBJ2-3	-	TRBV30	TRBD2	CAWSAGGAGNTDTQYF	TGTGCCTGGAGCGCGGGGGGAGCGGGGAACACAGATACGCAGTATTTT
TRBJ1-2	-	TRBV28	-	CASSSPGRGSYTF	TGTGCCAGCAGTTCCCCGGGGAGGGGAAGCTACACCTTC
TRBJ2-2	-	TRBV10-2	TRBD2	CASMIVPTGGELFF	TGCGCCAGCATGATCGTTCCGACGGGGGGGGAACTGTTTTTT
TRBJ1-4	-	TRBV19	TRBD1	CASSIGGQGHEKLFF	TGTGCCAGTAGTATAGGTGGACAGGGTCATGAAAAACTGTTTTTT
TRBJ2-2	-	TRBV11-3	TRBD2	CASSFGGLELGELFF	TGTGCCAGCAGCTTTGGGGGACTAGAGCTAGGGGAGCTGTTTTTT
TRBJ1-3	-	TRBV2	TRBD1	CASSVDRAGNTIYF	TGTGCCAGCAGTGTAGACAGGGCTGGAAACACCATATATTTT
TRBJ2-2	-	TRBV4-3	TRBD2	CASSHRNLAGGPTGELFF	TGCGCCAGCAGCCATAGGAATTTAGCGGGGGGGCCAACCGGGGAGCTGTTTTTT
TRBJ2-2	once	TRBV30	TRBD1	CAWNIGTVNTGELFF	TGTGCCTGGAATATCGGGACAGTGAACACCGGGGAGCTGTTTTTT
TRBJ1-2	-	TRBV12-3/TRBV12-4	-	CASSPTGNYGYTF	TGTGCCAGCAGCCCTACAGGGAACTATGGCTACACCTTC
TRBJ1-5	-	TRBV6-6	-	CASKTGSQPQHF	TGTGCCAGCAAAACAGGGTCCCAGCCCCAGCATTTT
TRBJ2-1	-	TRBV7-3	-	CASSPYGGREIYNEQFF	TGTGCCAGCAGCCCTTATGGAGGAAGGGAGATCTACAATGAGCAGTTCTTC
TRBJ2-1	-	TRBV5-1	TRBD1	CASSVAGTAYNEQFF	TGCGCCAGCAGCGTGGCCGGGACAGCCTACAATGAGCAGTTCTTC
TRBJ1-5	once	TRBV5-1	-	CASSGGDRSNQPQHF	TGCGCCAGCAGCGGGGGGGACCGTAGCAATCAGCCCCAGCATTTT
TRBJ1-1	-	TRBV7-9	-	CASSLRAGLGTEAFF	TGTGCCAGCAGCTTAAGGGCTGGCCTAGGCACTGAAGCTTTCTTT
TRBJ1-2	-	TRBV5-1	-	CASSFRGSGYTF	TGCGCCAGCAGCTTTCGGGGTTCTGGCTACACCTTC
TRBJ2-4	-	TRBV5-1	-	CASSPRYQNIQYF	TGCGCCAGCAGCCCTCGGTACCAAAACATTCAGTACTTC
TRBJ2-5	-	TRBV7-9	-	CASSSQTSGYQETQYF	TGTGCCAGCAGCTCCCAAACCTCAGGGTACCAAGAGACCCAGTACTTC
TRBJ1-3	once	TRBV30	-	CAWSGRNSGNTIYF	TGTGCCTGGAGTGGTCGGAACTCTGGAAACACCATATATTTT
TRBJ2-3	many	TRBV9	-	CASSVAGDSTDTQYF	TGTGCCAGCAGCGTAGCGGGGGACAGCACAGATACGCAGTATTTT
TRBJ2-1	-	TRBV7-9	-	CASSLDRATQFF	TGTGCCAGCAGCTTAGATCGGGCTACACAGTTCTTC
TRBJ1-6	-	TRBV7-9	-	CASSLEVNSPLHF	TGTGCCAGCAGCTTAGAGGTGAATTCACCCCTCCACTTT
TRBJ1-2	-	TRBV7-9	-	CASSLSRTDYGYTF	TGTGCCAGCAGCTTAAGTCGGACAGACTATGGCTACACCTTC
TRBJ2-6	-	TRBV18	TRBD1	CASAISGTGYSGANVLTF	TGTGCCAGCGCGATCTCAGGGACAGGGTACTCTGGGGCCAACGTCCTGACTTTC
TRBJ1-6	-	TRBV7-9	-	CASSLNSASPLHF	TGTGCCAGCAGCTTAAACAGCGCCTCACCCCTCCACTTT
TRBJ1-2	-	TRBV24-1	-	CATSDTRGGYTF	TGTGCCACCAGTGACACAAGGGGTGGCTACACCTTC
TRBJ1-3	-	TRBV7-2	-	CASSLATTGLSGNTIYF	TGTGCCAGCAGCTTAGCTACGACAGGCCTCTCTGGAAACACCATATATTTT
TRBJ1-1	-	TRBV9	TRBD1	CASSIPGTGGRTEAFF	TGTGCCAGCAGCATACCCGGGACAGGGGGCCGTACTGAAGCTTTCTTT
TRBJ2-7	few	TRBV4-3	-	CASSQDAGVYEQYF	TGCGCCAGCAGCCAAGATGCCGGTGTTTACGAGCAGTACTTC
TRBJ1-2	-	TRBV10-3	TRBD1	CAISEYGTGIVDYTF	TGTGCCATCAGTGAATATGGGACAGGGATCGTGGACTACACCTTC
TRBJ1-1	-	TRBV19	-	CASSPNSGVPTEF	TGTGCCAGTAGTCCAAACTCAGGGGTGCCGACCGAATTT
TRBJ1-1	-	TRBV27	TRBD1	CASSPGTGHTEAFF	TGTGCCAGCAGTCCTGGGACAGGGCACACTGAAGCTTTCTTT
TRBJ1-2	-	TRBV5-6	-	CASSRRTDGYTF	TGTGCCAGCAGCCGTCGGACAGATGGCTACACCTTC
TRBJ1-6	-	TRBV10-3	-	CATEWARDNSPLHF	TGTGCCACCGAATGGGCCCGAGATAATTCACCCCTCCACTTT
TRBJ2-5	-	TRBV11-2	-	CASSPPAIHQETQYF	TGTGCCAGCAGCCCACCAGCGATTCATCAAGAGACCCAGTACTTC
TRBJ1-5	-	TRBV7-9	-	CASSLASVSTEYNNQPQHF	TGTGCCAGCAGCTTAGCGTCGGTCAGCACCGAATATAACAATCAGCCCCAGCATTTT
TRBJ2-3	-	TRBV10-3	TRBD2	CAISEIRPSGVSDTQYF	TGTGCCATCAGTGAGATCCGTCCTAGCGGGGTGTCAGATACGCAGTATTTT
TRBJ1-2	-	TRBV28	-	CASSLASQGTAYGYTF	TGTGCCAGCAGTTTGGCCTCCCAGGGGACGGCCTATGGCTACACCTTC